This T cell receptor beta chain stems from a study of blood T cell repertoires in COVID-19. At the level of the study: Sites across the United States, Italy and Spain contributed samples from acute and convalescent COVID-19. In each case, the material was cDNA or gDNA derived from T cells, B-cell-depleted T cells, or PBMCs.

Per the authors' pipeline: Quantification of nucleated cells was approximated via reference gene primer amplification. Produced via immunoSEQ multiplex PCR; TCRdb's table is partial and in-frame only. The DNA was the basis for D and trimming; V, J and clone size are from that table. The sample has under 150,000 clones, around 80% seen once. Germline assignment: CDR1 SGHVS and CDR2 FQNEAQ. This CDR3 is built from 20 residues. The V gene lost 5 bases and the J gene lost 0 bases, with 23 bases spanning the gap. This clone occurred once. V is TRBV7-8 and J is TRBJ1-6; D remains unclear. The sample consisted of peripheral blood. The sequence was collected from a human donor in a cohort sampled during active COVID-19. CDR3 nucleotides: TGTGCCAGCAGCCCCGAGGCAGCCTCCACTTCAAGCTCCTATAATTCACCCCTCCACTTT. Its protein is CASSPEAASTSSSYNSPLHF.